This is a list of T cell receptor beta chains from one sample in a study of blood T cell repertoires in COVID-19. Method: immunoSEQ multiplex PCR; TCRdb's copy keeps in-frame clones and lacks some. The sample consists of 240,000 or so clones, approximately 80% of them appearing once. Sequencing used peripheral blood. The receptors come from a man aged 25-45 years who had recovered from COVID-19. CDR3s include the opening cysteine and the closing phenylalanine or tryptophan. D genes are given only for firm matches. The size of a clone is reported for some rows only, either as once, few or many, or as a class for expanded clones.

V	length	J	size	D	CDR3	DNA
TRBV24-1	12	TRBJ1-1	NA	NA	CATRGGNTEAFF	TGTGCCACCCGGGGAGGGAACACTGAAGCTTTCTTT
TRBV2	14	TRBJ2-3	NA	TRBD1	CASSAGQGIDTQYF	TGTGCCAGCAGTGCAGGACAGGGAATTGATACGCAGTATTTT
TRBV5-5	12	TRBJ2-7	NA	TRBD2	CASSWEGYEQYF	TGTGCCAGCAGCTGGGAGGGGTACGAGCAGTACTTC
TRBV27	15	TRBJ2-7	once	TRBD2	CASRPGTSGPYEQYF	TGTGCCAGCAGGCCCGGGACTAGCGGTCCCTACGAGCAGTACTTC
TRBV3-1/TRBV3-2	15	TRBJ2-3	NA	TRBD1	CASSPRQGARDTQYF	TGTGCCAGCAGCCCCAGACAGGGGGCGCGGGATACGCAGTATTTT
TRBV5-6	15	TRBJ1-2	NA	NA	CASSPQEQSLWGYTF	TGTGCCAGCAGCCCACAGGAACAGTCCCTATGGGGCTACACCTTC
TRBV28	17	TRBJ2-5	NA	TRBD1	CASSSPGQGFVFETQYF	TGTGCCAGCAGCTCACCGGGACAGGGGTTTGTATTTGAGACCCAGTACTTC
TRBV29-1	13	TRBJ1-1	NA	TRBD1	CSVAGQEGTEAFF	TGCAGCGTTGCGGGACAGGAGGGGACTGAAGCTTTCTTT
TRBV5-6	15	TRBJ2-2	NA	NA	CASIRRGDFTGELFF	TGTGCCAGCATACGTCGCGGGGACTTTACCGGGGAGCTGTTTTTT
TRBV12-3/TRBV12-4	11	TRBJ2-5	NA	NA	CASSQSSAQYF	TGTGCCAGCAGCCAAAGCTCGGCCCAGTACTTC
TRBV7-2	14	TRBJ1-1	NA	NA	CASSPVGGDTEAFF	TGTGCCAGCAGCCCCGTCGGGGGGGACACTGAAGCTTTCTTT
TRBV6-6	13	TRBJ1-5	NA	NA	CASSYGGSQPQHF	TGTGCCAGCAGTTACGGGGGGAGCCAGCCCCAGCATTTT
TRBV7-9	15	TRBJ2-1	once	NA	CASSFLWGQLNEQFF	NA
TRBV7-9	16	TRBJ2-3	NA	TRBD1	CASSSYRDRVLDTQYF	TGTGCCAGCAGCTCTTACCGGGACAGGGTATTAGATACGCAGTATTTT
TRBV6-6	13	TRBJ1-1	once	NA	CASSYSRDTEAFF	TGTGCCAGCAGTTACTCCCGGGACACTGAAGCTTTCTTT
TRBV4-1	14	TRBJ2-2	once	TRBD2	CASDPGGNTGELFF	TGCGCCAGCGACCCGGGAGGGAACACCGGGGAGCTGTTTTTT
TRBV11-3	15	TRBJ2-1	NA	NA	CASSLRGQTGNEQFF	TGTGCCAGCAGCTTAAGAGGACAAACTGGTAATGAGCAGTTCTTC
TRBV2	14	TRBJ2-7	NA	TRBD1	CASSRTGIPYEQYF	TGTGCCAGCAGCCGGACAGGGATTCCCTACGAGCAGTACTTC
TRBV7-9	14	TRBJ1-2	NA	NA	CASSLRGLDYGYTF	TGTGCCAGCAGCTTACGGGGGTTGGACTATGGCTACACCTTC
TRBV7-6	14	TRBJ1-5	NA	NA	CASSLTESNQPQHF	TGTGCCAGCAGCTTAACTGAAAGCAATCAGCCCCAGCATTTT
TRBV9	14	TRBJ1-5	NA	NA	CASSTRQGNQPQHF	TGTGCCAGCAGCACACGACAGGGCAATCAGCCCCAGCATTTT
TRBV12-3/TRBV12-4	12	TRBJ1-2	once	NA	CASSPSQGGYTF	TGTGCCAGCAGTCCCTCACAGGGAGGCTACACCTTC
TRBV6-5	13	TRBJ2-5	few	TRBD2	CASSWTSLETQYF	TGTGCCAGCAGTTGGACTAGCTTGGAGACCCAGTACTTC
TRBV5-1	14	TRBJ1-1	few	NA	CASSLAGMNTEAFF	TGCGCCAGCAGCTTGGCAGGAATGAACACTGAAGCTTTCTTT
TRBV6-5	14	TRBJ2-5	NA	NA	CASRLSGYQETQYF	TGTGCCAGCAGATTGAGCGGGTACCAAGAGACCCAGTACTTC
TRBV7-9	19	TRBJ1-4	NA	NA	CASSAQKGDKGSGNEKLFF	TGTGCCAGCAGCGCCCAAAAAGGGGACAAGGGTTCGGGTAATGAAAAACTGTTTTTT
TRBV6-1	16	TRBJ2-3	once	NA	CASSERLAPYTDTQYF	TGTGCCAGCAGTGAACGGCTAGCCCCCTACACAGATACGCAGTATTTT
TRBV19	11	TRBJ2-1	NA	NA	CASSHRYEQFF	TGTGCCAGTAGCCACAGGTATGAGCAGTTCTTC
TRBV6-1	16	TRBJ1-5	NA	TRBD1	CASSAHYRGSNQPQHF	TGTGCCAGCAGTGCCCACTACAGGGGTAGCAATCAGCCCCAGCATTTT
TRBV6-1	17	TRBJ2-5	NA	TRBD2	CASSEGASGGLGETQYF	TGTGCCAGCAGTGAAGGGGCTAGCGGGGGACTAGGGGAGACCCAGTACTTC
TRBV10-3	14	TRBJ1-2	NA	NA	CAISGAVGAYGYTF	TGTGCCATCAGTGGGGCAGTGGGGGCTTATGGCTACACCTTC
TRBV5-1	15	TRBJ2-5	NA	NA	CASSLAGAGQETQYF	TGCGCCAGCAGCTTGGCCGGGGCGGGGCAAGAGACCCAGTACTTC
TRBV9	16	TRBJ2-3	NA	TRBD1	CASSPDGQGSTDTQYF	TGTGCCAGCAGCCCCGACGGACAGGGGAGCACAGATACGCAGTATTTT
TRBV6-6	15	TRBJ1-6	NA	NA	CASRGQRGSNSPLHF	TGTGCCAGCAGAGGCCAGCGGGGTTCAAATTCACCCCTCCACTTT
TRBV6-2/TRBV6-3	20	TRBJ2-2	once	TRBD2	CASSYSAGVGYPRNTGELFF	TGTGCCAGCAGTTACTCCGCGGGGGTCGGATACCCCCGGAACACCGGGGAGCTGTTTTTT
TRBV28	13	TRBJ1-1	NA	NA	CASSPEAATEAFF	TGTGCCAGCAGTCCAGAGGCCGCCACTGAAGCTTTCTTT
TRBV28	14	TRBJ1-2	NA	NA	CASSFLGASYGYTF	TGTGCCAGCAGTTTTCTGGGGGCTAGCTATGGCTACACCTTC
TRBV7-9	15	TRBJ2-5	once	NA	CASSKYREFQETQYF	TGTGCCAGCAGCAAGTACAGGGAATTCCAAGAGACCCAGTACTTC
TRBV29-1	16	TRBJ2-2	once	TRBD1	CSVVKDRDRNTGELFF	TGCAGCGTTGTCAAGGATCGGGACAGGAACACCGGGGAGCTGTTTTTT
TRBV12-3/TRBV12-4	12	TRBJ2-2	many	TRBD2	CAEGRGTGELFF	TGTGCAGAAGGGCGGGGGACCGGGGAGCTGTTTTTT
TRBV6-5	13	TRBJ2-5	NA	TRBD2	CASEASGGETQYF	TGTGCCAGCGAAGCTAGCGGGGGAGAGACCCAGTACTTC
TRBV2	15	TRBJ2-5	NA	TRBD1	CASSNGDRYQETQYF	TGTGCCAGCAGTAATGGGGACAGGTACCAAGAGACCCAGTACTTC
TRBV5-6	15	TRBJ2-5	NA	NA	CASSLAGLAQETQYF	TGTGCCAGCAGCTTGGCCGGGCTAGCGCAAGAGACCCAGTACTTC
TRBV11-2	15	TRBJ1-2	NA	NA	CASSREEGFYYGYTF	TGTGCCAGCAGCCGGGAAGAAGGGTTTTACTATGGCTACACCTTC
TRBV7-9	16	TRBJ2-3	NA	TRBD1	CASSQGQVRATDTQYF	TGTGCCAGCAGCCAGGGACAGGTTCGGGCCACAGATACGCAGTATTTT
TRBV24-1	14	TRBJ2-5	once	TRBD2	CATSERGGGETQYF	TGTGCCACCAGTGAGCGGGGGGGCGGGGAGACCCAGTACTTC
TRBV7-2	17	TRBJ2-5	once	TRBD1	CASSRIPTGQGRETQYF	TGTGCCAGCAGCCGTATCCCGACAGGACAGGGAAGAGAGACCCAGTACTTC
TRBV5-4	17	TRBJ1-3	NA	TRBD1	CASSPTTGGNSGNTIYF	TGTGCCAGCAGCCCGACGACAGGGGGCAACTCTGGAAACACCATATATTTT
TRBV10-3	12	TRBJ1-1	NA	NA	CATATGSTEAFF	TGTGCCACAGCCACAGGGAGCACTGAAGCTTTCTTT
TRBV27	13	TRBJ1-2	few	NA	CASSLGGAGVYTF	TGTGCCAGCAGCTTAGGGGGGGCGGGGGTTTACACCTTC
TRBV6-2/TRBV6-3	12	TRBJ2-7	NA	NA	CASSGTRYEQYF	TGTGCCAGCAGTGGGACAAGGTACGAGCAGTACTTC
TRBV7-8	14	TRBJ2-1	NA	NA	CASSLSASNPIQFF	TGTGCCAGCAGCTTATCGGCTAGCAACCCGATACAGTTCTTC
TRBV29-1	17	TRBJ1-1	once	TRBD1	CSVDRLGDRGIVTEAFF	TGCAGCGTTGATCGGCTCGGGGACAGGGGGATTGTCACTGAAGCTTTCTTT
TRBV7-6	16	TRBJ2-2	NA	NA	CASSSLYRSSPGELFF	TGTGCCAGCAGCTCCCTATATCGGTCCTCGCCCGGGGAGCTGTTTTTT
TRBV11-2	16	TRBJ2-2	NA	NA	CASSSRRQGGAGELFF	TGTGCCAGCAGCTCCCGACGGCAGGGGGGTGCCGGGGAGCTGTTTTTT
TRBV27	17	TRBJ1-1	NA	NA	CASTLSGTFGVNTEAFF	TGTGCCAGCACCCTAAGTGGAACATTCGGGGTGAACACTGAAGCTTTCTTT
TRBV5-4	14	TRBJ1-1	once	TRBD1	CASSFRGQGGEAFF	TGTGCCAGCAGCTTTAGAGGACAGGGAGGTGAAGCTTTCTTT